The T cell receptor (beta chain) under discussion was sequenced for a study of cytomegalovirus exposure and HLA in healthy donors. Of note for this clone: Its antigen is unidentified.

PCR amplification relied on 60 Vbeta primers (plus 13 Jbeta primers). This table comes from immunoSEQ multiplex PCR, and its TCRdb copy is limited to in-frame clones, with some not included. The sample shows around 190,000 clones, around 80% of them seen only once. Whole-study results and caveats: Cytomegalovirus association was assigned to approximately 180 TCR beta chains. According to reports, the classifier identified cytomegalovirus status with high specificity and sensitivity.

The sequenced sample was PBMCs. The receptor was isolated from a man aged 18 to 29 in good health and CMV-seronegative.

CDR3 loop: CASSVSTGTSGKGEQFF. The DNA of the CDR3 is TGTGCCAGCAGCGTATCGACCGGGACTAGCGGGAAAGGTGAGCAGTTCTTC. The chain combines TRBV9 with TRBJ2-1; the match to TRBD2 covers 13 bases. The CDR3 loop spans 17 amino acids. The V and J ends lost 1 base and 9 bases, in that order; junction bases with no gene match: 10. Germline values: CDR1 SGDLS, CDR2 YYNGEE.